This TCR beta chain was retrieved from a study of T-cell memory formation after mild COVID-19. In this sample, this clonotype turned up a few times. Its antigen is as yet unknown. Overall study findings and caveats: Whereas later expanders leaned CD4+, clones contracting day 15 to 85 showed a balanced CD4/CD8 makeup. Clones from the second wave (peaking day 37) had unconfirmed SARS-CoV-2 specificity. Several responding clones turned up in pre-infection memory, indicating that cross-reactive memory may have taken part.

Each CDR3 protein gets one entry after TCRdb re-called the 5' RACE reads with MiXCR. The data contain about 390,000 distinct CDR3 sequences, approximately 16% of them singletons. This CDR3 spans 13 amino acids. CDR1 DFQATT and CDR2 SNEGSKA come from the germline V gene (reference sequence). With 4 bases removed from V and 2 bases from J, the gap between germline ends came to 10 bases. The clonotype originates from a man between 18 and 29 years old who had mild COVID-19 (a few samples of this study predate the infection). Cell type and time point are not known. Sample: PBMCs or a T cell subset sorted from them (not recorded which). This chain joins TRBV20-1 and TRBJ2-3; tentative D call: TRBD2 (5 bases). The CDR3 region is CSATGSFTDTQYF. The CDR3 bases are TGCAGTGCTACGGGATCCTTCACAGATACGCAGTATTTT.